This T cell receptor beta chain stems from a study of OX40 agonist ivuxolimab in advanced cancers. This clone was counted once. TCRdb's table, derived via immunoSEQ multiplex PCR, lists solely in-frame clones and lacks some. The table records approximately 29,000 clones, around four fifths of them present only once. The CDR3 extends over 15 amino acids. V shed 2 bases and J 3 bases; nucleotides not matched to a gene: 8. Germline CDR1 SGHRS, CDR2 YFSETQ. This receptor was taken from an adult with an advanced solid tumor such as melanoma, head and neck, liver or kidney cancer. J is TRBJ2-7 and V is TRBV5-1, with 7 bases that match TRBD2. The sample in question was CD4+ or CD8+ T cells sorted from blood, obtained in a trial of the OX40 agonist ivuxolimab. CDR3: CASSLAFGGNYEQYF. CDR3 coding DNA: TGCGCCAGCAGCTTAGCATTCGGGGGGAACTACGAGCAGTACTTC.